The 6 T cell receptor beta chains below come from one sample, sequenced in a study of shared clonotypes between healthy human individuals (dated by TCRdb to about 2020). To prepare the library, the immunoSEQ multiplex PCR assay was applied. This immuneACCESS table, as held by TCRdb, lists in-frame sequences with V and J called but not all clones. Of the missing ones, under half trace to an unresolved V gene in checked studies; the others have no known cause. This sample comprises under 200,000 clones, 80% to 95% of them detected only once. 0.067% of the sample is in the top ten clones. Sequencing used naive CD4+ T cells sorted from blood. Per the publication, the cell subset or site label means: CD45RA+ positively selected. These receptors all come from a woman aged 25 to 45 in good health.

The chain uses TRBV5-1 and TRBJ2-7, with D maybe TRBD2 (6 bases). The CDR3 loop spans 15 amino acids. Between the trimmed V and J ends, which lost 4 bases and 0 bases, there was a span of 14 bases. The germline gives CDR1 SGHRS, CDR2 YFSETQ. The CDR3 DNA reads as TGCGCCAGCAGCGGGGCGGGGTCAAGCTCCTACGAGCAGTACTTC. Translated, it gives CASSGAGSSSYEQYF.

This chain connects TRBV2 to TRBJ2-2, with TRBD2 matching over 9 bases. The CDR3 extends over 15 amino acids. Germline V gives CDR1 SNHLY, CDR2 FYNNEI. Trimming removed 6 bases from V and 6 bases from J; junction bases left unmatched: 8. The CDR3 loop is CASRRWTSEAGELFF. CDR3 nucleotides: TGTGCCAGCAGGCGTTGGACTAGCGAGGCCGGGGAGCTGTTTTTT.

The chain recombines TRBV7-9 with TRBJ1-4; possible D gene TRBD1, 6 bases. The CDR3 has 15 amino acids. Looked up from germline, CDR1 is SEHNR and CDR2 is FQNEAQ (reference sequence). Trimming removed 2 bases from V and 4 bases from J, with 11 bases in between. The CDR3 reads CASSLTQGYNEKLFF. The CDR3, as DNA: TGTGCCAGCAGCTTAACACAGGGTTATAATGAAAAACTGTTTTTT.

This chain uses TRBV19 with TRBJ2-6; tentatively, D is TRBD1 (5 bases). The CDR3 consists of 16 residues. The V gene lost 11 bases and the J gene lost 0 bases, with 17 bases spanning the gap. CDR1 and CDR2 from the germline V gene are LNHDA and SQIVND (reference sequence). The CDR3 region is CASQGGSNSGANVLTF. The CDR3 DNA reads TGTGCCTCGCAGGGTGGATCCAACTCTGGGGCCAACGTCCTGACTTTC. Looking up the rest from reference TRBV19 and TRBJ2-6 gives the full variable domain: DGGITQSPKYLFRKEGQNVTLSCEQNLNHDAMYWYRQDPGQGLRLIYYSQIVNDFQKGDIAEGYSVSREKKESFPLTVTSAQKNPTAFYLCASQGGSNSGANVLTFGAGSRLTVL.

The rearrangement links TRBV28 to TRBJ1-2; unclear D gene. Germline CDR1 MDHEN, CDR2 SYDVKM. The CDR3 covers 13 residues. Trimming removed 3 bases at V and 3 bases at J, with 8 bases between. The DNA of the CDR3 is TGTGCCAGCAGTTTGGGAGGGTACTATGGCTACACCTTC. Protein sequence: CASSLGGYYGYTF.

The gene calls are TRBV13 and TRBJ2-7; TRBD2 might be the D (5 bases). The V gene's germline CDR1 is PRHDT and CDR2 FYEKMQ (reference sequence). V lost 5 bases and J 3 bases, leaving 14 bases between the germline ends. The CDR3 totals 14 residues. CDR3 coding DNA: TGTGCCAGCAGCCTGAGGACTGCAAGCTACGAGCAGTACTTC. This translates into CASSLRTASYEQYF.